Below, 29 T cell receptor beta chains from the same sample are listed, as sequenced in a study of cytomegalovirus exposure and HLA in healthy donors. Data came from immunoSEQ multiplex PCR; TCRdb stores just in-frame clones and leaves some out. The sample carries 250,000 to 300,000 clones, 65% to 90% recorded once. Material: PBMCs. These receptors all come from a woman between 18 and 29 years old in good health and CMV-seronegative.

The table lists this clone with a count of one. The V gene is TRBV28, the J gene TRBJ1-3; perhaps TRBD1 as D (6 bases). CDR3 length: 15 residues. Germline CDR1 is MDHEN and CDR2 is SYDVKM. V gave up 6 bases and J gave up 2 bases, with 14 bases separating them. The DNA for the CDR3 is TGTGCCAGCAGCCCCGGGGGGCCGACTGGAAACACCATATATTTT. Protein product: CASSPGGPTGNTIYF. Looking up the rest from reference TRBV28 and TRBJ1-3 gives the full variable domain: DVKVTQSSRYLVKRTGEKVFLECVQDMDHENMFWYRQDPGLGLRLIYFSYDVKMKEKGDIPEGYSVSREKKERFSLILESASTNQTSMYLCASSPGGPTGNTIYFGEGSWLTVV.

V and J are TRBV7-2 and TRBJ1-6; D is perhaps TRBD1 (6 bases). Trimming removed 1 base at V and 6 bases at J, with 22 bases between. This CDR3 contains 19 residues. Germline V lookup: CDR1 SGHTA, CDR2 FQGNSA. CDR3 DNA: TGTGCCAGCAGCTTAGTCGCTATTGGGGGACACCTGAGTAATTCACCCCTCCACTTT. It specifies CASSLVAIGGHLSNSPLHF.

The rearrangement joins TRBV27 to TRBJ1-5; 10 positions agree with TRBD1. Germline-derived CDR1 and CDR2 are MNHEY and SMNVEV (reference sequence). The CDR3 totals 18 residues. The J segment lost 4 bases and the V segment lost 5 bases, leaving 14 bases of the junction unmatched. This CDR3 is CASSGSGTGVLGNQPQHF. The DNA of the CDR3 is TGTGCCAGCAGTGGATCCGGGACAGGGGTTTTGGGTAATCAGCCCCAGCATTTT.

The rearrangement links TRBV7-9 to TRBJ1-5, with a tentative D call TRBD1 (5 bases). The CDR3 covers 14 residues. The V and J ends lost 5 bases and 3 bases respectively, with 11 bases between them. CDR1 SEHNR and CDR2 FQNEAQ come from the germline V gene (reference sequence). CDR3 protein: CASSQGGNNQPQHF. The DNA of the CDR3 is TGTGCCAGCAGCCAGGGAGGAAACAATCAGCCCCAGCATTTT.

CDR3 sequence: CSAKGTGGGEKLFF. CDR3 coding DNA: TGCAGCGCAAAAGGGACAGGCGGAGGTGAAAAACTGTTTTTT. The chain couples TRBV29-1 to TRBJ1-4; 8 positions agree with TRBD1. Trimming took 7 bases from V and 7 from J; bases not matched to a gene: 11. CDR1 is SQVTM and CDR2 is ANQGSEA in the germline V gene. CDR3 length: 14 amino acids. Combining the CDR3 with reference TRBV29-1 and TRBJ1-4 gives the whole variable domain SAVISQKPSRDICQRGTSLTIQCQVDSQVTMMFWYRQQPGQSLTLIATANQGSEATYESGFVIDKFPISRPNLTFSTLTVSNMSPEDSSIYLCSAKGTGGGEKLFFGSGTQLSVL.

The J gene is TRBJ2-5, the V gene TRBV18; TRBD1 matches at 7 bases. Looked up from germline, CDR1 is KGHSH and CDR2 is LQKENI. The CDR3 totals 14 residues. V shed 6 bases, J shed 5 bases, and the junction held 9 bases outside the gene matches. For the CDR3, the DNA is TGTGCCAGCTCCTTACAGGGGTCGGAGGAGACCCAGTACTTC. Its protein is CASSLQGSEETQYF.

V is TRBV28 and J is TRBJ2-7; D is possibly TRBD1 (6 bases). Germline V gene data show CDR1 as MDHEN and CDR2 as SYDVKM. Trimming removed 2 bases at V and 1 base at J, with 21 bases between. The CDR3 length is 18 residues. The CDR3 DNA reads as TGTGCCAGCAGTTTAGTCCTTCGCGGCTGGGGGCCTTCCTACGAGCAGTACTTC. Protein product: CASSLVLRGWGPSYEQYF. Filled out from reference TRBV28 and TRBJ2-7, the complete variable domain reads DVKVTQSSRYLVKRTGEKVFLECVQDMDHENMFWYRQDPGLGLRLIYFSYDVKMKEKGDIPEGYSVSREKKERFSLILESASTNQTSMYLCASSLVLRGWGPSYEQYFGPGTRLTVT.

V and J are TRBV5-4 and TRBJ1-6; 9 bases match TRBD1. The CDR3 spans 16 residues. With 0 bases clipped from V and 7 bases from J, the junction kept 5 bases outside the gene matches. The V gene's germline CDR1 is SGHNT and CDR2 YYREEE (reference sequence). CDR3 sequence (DNA): TGTGCCAGCAGCTTGGGGGGACAGGGTGGGAATTCACCCCTCCACTTT. Translated, it gives CASSLGGQGGNSPLHF. Full variable domain (outside the CDR3, taken from reference TRBV5-4 and TRBJ1-6): ETGVTQSPTHLIKTRGQQVTLRCSSQSGHNTVSWYQQALGQGPQFIFQYYREEENGRGNFPPRFSGLQFPNYSSELNVNALELDDSALYLCASSLGGQGGNSPLHFGNGTRLTVT.

The CDR3 reads CASSPRWSGRAYNEQFF. Here the CDR3 DNA reads TGTGCCAGCAGCCCCAGGTGGAGCGGGAGGGCCTACAATGAGCAGTTCTTC. J is TRBJ2-1 and V is TRBV7-9; 10 nucleotides line up with TRBD2. CDR1 and CDR2 (germline): SEHNR, FQNEAQ (reference sequence). The length of the CDR3 is 17 residues. Trimming removed 5 bases from V and 2 bases from J; junction bases left unmatched: 9.

This clone appeared a few times. The chain carries TRBV7-9 and TRBJ2-7, with 8 bases identical to TRBD2. Losses at the gene ends were 5 bases for V and 6 bases for J; bases not matched to a gene: 12. Germline CDR1 is SEHNR and CDR2 is FQNEAQ (reference sequence). This CDR3 has 15 residues. CDR3 loop: CASSLGAGARSEQYF. The DNA of the CDR3 is TGTGCCAGCAGCCTAGGAGCGGGAGCGAGGAGCGAGCAGTACTTC.

This chain links TRBV2 with TRBJ2-7; 7 bases agree with TRBD2. Germline CDR1 reads SNHLY; CDR2 reads FYNNEI. The CDR3 contains 16 residues. V lost 0 bases and J lost 0; bases outside the gene matches: 5. In nucleotides, the CDR3 is TGTGCCAGCAGTGAAGCAACTAGCGAAAGCTCCTACGAGCAGTACTTC. Its translation: CASSEATSESSYEQYF.

A remark on this clone: An end of the junction does not agree with germline; a read error may underlie this. The chain has TRBV5-8 and TRBJ1-6; TRBD1 agrees at 7 bases. Germline CDR1 reads SGHTS; CDR2 reads YDEGEE. The CDR3 is made up of 12 amino acids. The chain's CDR3 is CASSQGESPLHF. Here the CDR3 DNA reads TGCGCCAGCAGCCAGGGGGAGTCACCCCTCCACTTT.

This chain joins TRBV27 and TRBJ1-2; D gene unclear. The V gene's germline CDR1 is MNHEY and CDR2 SMNVEV (reference sequence). CDR3 length: 14 residues. V lost 4 bases to trimming and J lost 4 bases, with 13 bases between them. CDR3 protein: CASSSGLGVYGYTF. The CDR3 region has the DNA TGTGCCAGCAGTTCAGGCCTCGGGGTCTATGGCTACACCTTC.

The chain recombines TRBV1 with TRBJ2-2; the table's D call TRBD2 went unverified against the DNA. TRBV1 is an annotated pseudogene. CDR3 length: 13 amino acids. In nucleotides, the CDR3 is TGCACCAGCAGCCGGGCGGGGGCCGGGGAGCTGTTTTTT. This gives the protein CTSSRAGAGELFF.

The V call is TRBV6-1, the J call TRBJ2-5; TRBD2 is a possible D gene (5 bases). Germline V gene sequence: CDR1 MNHNS, CDR2 SASEGT. CDR3 size: 13 residues. Trimming stripped 5 bases from V and 2 bases from J, with 9 bases between. DNA for the CDR3: TGTGCCAGCAGTTGGAGGAATCAAGAGACCCAGTACTTC. Translation gives CASSWRNQETQYF.

The chain links TRBV27 to TRBJ1-5; 7 bases are a match to TRBD1. The CDR3 length is 16 residues. After removal of 5 bases from V and 1 base from J, the junction contained 8 bases not matched to a gene. Germline CDR1 is MNHEY and CDR2 is SMNVEV (reference sequence). The DNA of the CDR3 is TGTGCCAGCAGTCTCCGGACAGGCTTCAGCAATCAGCCCCAGCATTTT. This codes for CASSLRTGFSNQPQHF.

In DNA form, the CDR3 reads TGCGCCAGCCCGACTGTAAGGCACCCCACCCGCATGAACACTGAAGCTTTCTTT. Residues: CASPTVRHPTRMNTEAFF. The rearrangement links TRBV5-1 to TRBJ1-1; D unclear. This CDR3 has 18 amino acids. Looked up from germline, CDR1 is SGHRS and CDR2 is YFSETQ. V shed 7 bases and J shed 0 bases, with 25 bases lying between them.

This chain links TRBV30 with TRBJ2-7; 7 positions match TRBD1. V lost 3 bases, J lost 3 bases, and 2 bases stayed unmatched. The CDR3 loop spans 12 amino acids. CDR1 and CDR2 (germline): GTSNPN, SVGIG (reference sequence). This CDR3 is CAWRGQFYEQYF. The CDR3 bases are TGTGCCTGGAGGGGACAGTTCTACGAGCAGTACTTC.

The chain has TRBV4-1 and TRBJ2-5; D possibly corresponds to TRBD1 (6 bases). Germline V gene lookup returns CDR1 MGHRA and CDR2 YSYEKL. The length of the CDR3 is 16 residues. V gave up 1 base and J gave up 2 bases, with 14 bases separating them. This CDR3 is CASSQVQGWGQETQYF. The CDR3 nucleotides are TGCGCCAGCAGCCAAGTGCAGGGGTGGGGTCAAGAGACCCAGTACTTC.

The genes are TRBV29-1 and TRBJ2-3; 10 bases are a match to TRBD1. V was clipped by 8 bases and J by 2 bases; unmatched bases: 7. This CDR3 spans 14 amino acids. Germline lookup yields CDR1 SQVTM and CDR2 ANQGSEA. The chain's CDR3 is CSSRQGAVTDTQYF. The CDR3, as DNA: TGCAGCTCGAGACAGGGGGCCGTCACAGATACGCAGTATTTT.

The chain combines TRBV6-1 with TRBJ2-7; 10 bases line up with TRBD2. Germline V gene data show CDR1 as MNHNS and CDR2 as SASEGT. The length of the CDR3 is 14 residues. The V and J ends lost 2 bases and 8 bases, in that order; junction bases with no gene match: 6. The CDR3 region is CASSERAGGDKQYF. CDR3 DNA: TGTGCCAGCAGTGAAAGAGCGGGAGGGGACAAGCAGTACTTC.

The V call is TRBV4-1, the J call TRBJ1-2, with 8 nucleotides matching TRBD1. This CDR3 region has 17 residues. CDR1 and CDR2 (germline): MGHRA, YSYEKL. The ends lost 1 base at V and 0 bases at J; junction bases unmatched: 7. In DNA, the CDR3 is TGCGCCAGCAGCCAAGTCCCAGGGGGCAACTCTAACTATGGCTACACCTTC. It specifies CASSQVPGGNSNYGYTF.

The chain recombines TRBV6-1 with TRBJ1-2; D perhaps matches TRBD1 (5 bases). Germline CDR1 reads MNHNS; CDR2 reads SASEGT. The CDR3 contains 11 residues. Trimming cost V 6 bases and J 5 bases, with 7 bases left between them. CDR3 DNA: TGTGCCAGCAGGCAGGGTTATGGCTACACCTTC. Encoded protein: CASRQGYGYTF.

The chain carries TRBV27 and TRBJ1-1; D possibly corresponds to TRBD1 (5 bases). The CDR3 is made up of 12 amino acids. Trimming removed 8 bases at V and 1 base at J, with 8 bases between. Germline loops: CDR1 MNHEY, CDR2 SMNVEV (reference sequence). The CDR3 bases are TGTGCCAGCGCGACAGCGAACACTGAAGCTTTCTTT. The encoded protein is CASATANTEAFF.

The V gene is TRBV2, the J gene TRBJ2-5; TRBD2 matches at 10 bases. The CDR3 covers 15 residues. J gave up 3 bases and V 2 bases, and 3 bases lay outside the gene matches. Germline CDR1 reads SNHLY; CDR2 reads FYNNEI. This chain's CDR3 is CASSESLAGEETQYF. The CDR3 bases are TGTGCCAGCAGTGAAAGCCTAGCGGGAGAAGAGACCCAGTACTTC.

The chain links TRBV10-1 to TRBJ2-1; 15 nucleotides match TRBD2. The trim removed 5 bases at V and 6 bases at J, leaving 2 bases unmatched. CDR1 is WNHNN and CDR2 is SYGVQD in the germline V gene (reference sequence). The CDR3 covers 15 residues. The DNA of the CDR3 is TGCGCCAGCAGTAGGGGACTAGCGGGAGGCAATGAGCAGTTCTTC. Translating gives CASSRGLAGGNEQFF.

Remarks on this clone: Because it lacks the conserved phenylalanine or tryptophan at the end, this CDR3 is likely a read error. It is unclear where the CDR3 begins or ends on the DNA, so no DNA is shown, and the CDR3 is as TCRdb lists it. The genes are TRBV6-1 and TRBJ2-7; the table's D gene call, TRBD2, was not cross checked with the DNA. Germline assignment: CDR1 MNHNS and CDR2 SASEGT. The CDR3 sequence runs 13 residues, both termini included. The chain's CDR3 is CASTLLSGGGLWY.

With regard to this clone: This specimen includes other DNA sequences encoding the same CDR3. The chain has TRBV19 and TRBJ2-1; a weak D match, TRBD2 (5 bases). There are 14 residues in the CDR3. Germline assignment: CDR1 LNHDA and CDR2 SQIVND (reference sequence). V lost 3 bases and J 3 bases, leaving 9 bases between the germline ends. CDR3 loop: CASSIRGLYNEQFF. The CDR3 region has the DNA TGTGCCAGTAGTATCCGGGGTCTCTACAATGAGCAGTTCTTC.

This chain joins TRBV9 and TRBJ1-1; a weak D match, TRBD1 (6 bases). Per germline, CDR1 SGDLS and CDR2 YYNGEE. The CDR3 length is 13 residues. V gave up 4 bases and J gave up 1 base, with 8 bases separating them. Here the CDR3 DNA reads TGTGCCAGCAGCACACAGGGGAACACTGAAGCTTTCTTT. This sequence encodes CASSTQGNTEAFF.